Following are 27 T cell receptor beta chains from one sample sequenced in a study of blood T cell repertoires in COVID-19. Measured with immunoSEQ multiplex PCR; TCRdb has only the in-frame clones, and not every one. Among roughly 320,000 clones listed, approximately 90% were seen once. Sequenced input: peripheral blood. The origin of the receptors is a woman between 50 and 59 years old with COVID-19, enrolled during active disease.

The CDR3: CASSWDRVDTSGELFF. The CDR3 nucleotides are TGTGCCAGCAGCTGGGACAGGGTCGACACCAGCGGGGAGCTGTTTTTT. This chain connects TRBV5-4 to TRBJ2-2; TRBD1 aligns across 9 bases. CDR1 SGHNT and CDR2 YYREEE come from the germline V gene (reference sequence). V was clipped by 3 bases and J by 7 bases; unmatched bases: 10. This CDR3 is built from 16 residues.

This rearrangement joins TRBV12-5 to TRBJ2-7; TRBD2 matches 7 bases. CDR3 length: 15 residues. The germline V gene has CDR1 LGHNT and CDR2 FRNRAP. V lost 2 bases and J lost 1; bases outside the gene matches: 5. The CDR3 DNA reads TGTGCTAGTGGTTTGACCCAGCGGGGTTCCTACGAGCAGTACTTC. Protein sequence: CASGLTQRGSYEQYF.

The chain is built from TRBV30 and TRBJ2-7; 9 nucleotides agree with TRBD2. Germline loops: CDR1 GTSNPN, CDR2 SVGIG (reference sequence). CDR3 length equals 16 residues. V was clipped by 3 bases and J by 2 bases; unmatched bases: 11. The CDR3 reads CAWSRGLGGRAYEQYF. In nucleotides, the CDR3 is TGTGCCTGGAGCCGAGGGTTAGGCGGGAGGGCCTACGAGCAGTACTTC.

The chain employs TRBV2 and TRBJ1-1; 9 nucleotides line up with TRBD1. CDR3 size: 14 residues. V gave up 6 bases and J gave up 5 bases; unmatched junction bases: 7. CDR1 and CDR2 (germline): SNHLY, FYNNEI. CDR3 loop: CASRRQGVETEAFF. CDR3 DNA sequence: TGTGCCAGCAGAAGACAGGGGGTTGAAACTGAAGCTTTCTTT.

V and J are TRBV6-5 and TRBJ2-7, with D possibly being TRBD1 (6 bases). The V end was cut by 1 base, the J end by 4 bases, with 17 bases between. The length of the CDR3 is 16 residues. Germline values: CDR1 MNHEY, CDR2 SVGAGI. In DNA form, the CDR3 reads TGTGCCAGCAGTTACTATTCGGGACATTCAATGTACGAGCAGTACTTC. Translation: CASSYYSGHSMYEQYF.

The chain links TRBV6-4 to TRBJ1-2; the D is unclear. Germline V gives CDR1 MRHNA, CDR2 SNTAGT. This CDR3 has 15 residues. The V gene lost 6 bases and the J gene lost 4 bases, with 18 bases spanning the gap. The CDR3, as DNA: TGTGCCAGCAGCGCAACGTCGGCGGCGGTCTATGGCTACACCTTC. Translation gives CASSATSAAVYGYTF.

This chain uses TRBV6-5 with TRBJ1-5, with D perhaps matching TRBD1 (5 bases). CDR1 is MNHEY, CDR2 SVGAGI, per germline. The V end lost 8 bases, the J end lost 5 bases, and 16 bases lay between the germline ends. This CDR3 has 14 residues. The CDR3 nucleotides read TGTGCCAGCGGACGACAGAGTTTATATCAGCCCCAGCATTTT. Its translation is CASGRQSLYQPQHF.

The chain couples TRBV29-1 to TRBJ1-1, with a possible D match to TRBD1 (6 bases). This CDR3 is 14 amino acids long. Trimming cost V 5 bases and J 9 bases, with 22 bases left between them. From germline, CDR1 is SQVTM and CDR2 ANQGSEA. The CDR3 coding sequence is TGCAGCGTTCCAACACTACAGGGAAAGGGGAAAGCTTTCTTT. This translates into CSVPTLQGKGKAFF.

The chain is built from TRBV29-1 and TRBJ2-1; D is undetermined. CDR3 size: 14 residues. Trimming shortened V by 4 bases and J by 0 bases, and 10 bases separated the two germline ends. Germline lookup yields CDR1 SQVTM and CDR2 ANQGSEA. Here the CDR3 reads CSVVLADSYNEQFF. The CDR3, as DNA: TGCAGCGTTGTTTTGGCAGACTCCTACAATGAGCAGTTCTTC.

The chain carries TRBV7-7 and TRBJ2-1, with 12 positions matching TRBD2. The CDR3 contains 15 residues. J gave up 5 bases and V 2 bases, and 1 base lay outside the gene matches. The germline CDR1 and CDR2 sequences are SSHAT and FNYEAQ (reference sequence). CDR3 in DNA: TGTGCCAGCAGCTTACGACTAGCGGGAGACAATGAGCAGTTCTTC. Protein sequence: CASSLRLAGDNEQFF.

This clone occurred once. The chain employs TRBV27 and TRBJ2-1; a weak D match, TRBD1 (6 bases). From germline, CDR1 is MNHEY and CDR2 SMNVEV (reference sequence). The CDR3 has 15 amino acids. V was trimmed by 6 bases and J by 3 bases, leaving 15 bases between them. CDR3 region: CASRAGQLLYNEQFF. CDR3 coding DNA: TGTGCCAGCAGAGCCGGACAGCTTCTCTACAATGAGCAGTTCTTC.

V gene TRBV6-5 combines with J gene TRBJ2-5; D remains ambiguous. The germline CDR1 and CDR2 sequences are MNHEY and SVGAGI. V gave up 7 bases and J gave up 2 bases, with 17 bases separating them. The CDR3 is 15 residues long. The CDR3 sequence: CASIKDLSSQETQYF. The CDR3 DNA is TGTGCCAGCATCAAAGACCTTAGCAGTCAAGAGACCCAGTACTTC.

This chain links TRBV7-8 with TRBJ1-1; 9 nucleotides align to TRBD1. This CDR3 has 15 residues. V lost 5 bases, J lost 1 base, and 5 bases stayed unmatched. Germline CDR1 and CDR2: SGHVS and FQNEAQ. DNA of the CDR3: TGTGCCAGCAGCGCCGGACAGGGGAGGAACACTGAAGCTTTCTTT. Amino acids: CASSAGQGRNTEAFF.

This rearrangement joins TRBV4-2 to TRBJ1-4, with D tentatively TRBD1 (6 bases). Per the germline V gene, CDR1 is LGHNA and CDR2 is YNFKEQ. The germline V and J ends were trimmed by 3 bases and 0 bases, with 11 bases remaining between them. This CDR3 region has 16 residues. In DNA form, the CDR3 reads TGTGCCAGCAGCCAGGGAGGGGGGGCAACTAATGAAAAACTGTTTTTT. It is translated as CASSQGGGATNEKLFF.

This chain's CDR3 is CASKTGISGNTIYF. CDR3 DNA sequence: TGTGCCAGCAAAACAGGGATCTCTGGAAACACCATATATTTT. The V call is TRBV19, the J call TRBJ1-3; D may be TRBD1 (6 bases). The CDR3 is 14 residues long. V shed 9 bases and J shed 0 bases, with 12 bases lying between them. The germline gives CDR1 LNHDA, CDR2 SQIVND (reference sequence).

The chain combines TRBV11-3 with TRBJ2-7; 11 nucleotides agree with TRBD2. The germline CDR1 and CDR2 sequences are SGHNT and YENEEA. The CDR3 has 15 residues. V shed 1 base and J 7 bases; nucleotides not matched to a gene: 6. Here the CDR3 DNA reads TGTGCCAGCAGCTTAGGTCTAGCGGGGGGCACGGAGCAGTACTTC. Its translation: CASSLGLAGGTEQYF.

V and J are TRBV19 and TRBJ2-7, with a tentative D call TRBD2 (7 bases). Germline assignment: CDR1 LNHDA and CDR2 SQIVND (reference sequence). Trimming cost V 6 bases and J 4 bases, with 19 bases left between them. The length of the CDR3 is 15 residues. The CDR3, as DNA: TGTGCCAGTAGCCAACCCGGGGGGCTCCCTTACGAGCAGTACTTC. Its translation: CASSQPGGLPYEQYF. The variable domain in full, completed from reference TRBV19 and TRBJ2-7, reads DGGITQSPKYLFRKEGQNVTLSCEQNLNHDAMYWYRQDPGQGLRLIYYSQIVNDFQKGDIAEGYSVSREKKESFPLTVTSAQKNPTAFYLCASSQPGGLPYEQYFGPGTRLTVT.

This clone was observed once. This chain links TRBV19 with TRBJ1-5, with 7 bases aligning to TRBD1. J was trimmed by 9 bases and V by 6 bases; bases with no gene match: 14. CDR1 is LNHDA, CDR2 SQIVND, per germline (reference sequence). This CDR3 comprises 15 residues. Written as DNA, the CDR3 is TGTGCCAGTAGGTCCGGGACAGCCTTTGAGGGGCCCCAGCATTTT. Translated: CASRSGTAFEGPQHF.

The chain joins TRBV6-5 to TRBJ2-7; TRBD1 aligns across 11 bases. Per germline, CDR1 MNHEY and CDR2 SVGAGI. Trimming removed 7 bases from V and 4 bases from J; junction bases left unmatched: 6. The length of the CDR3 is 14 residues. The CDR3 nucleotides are TGTGCCAGCACCCGGGACAGGGGGAGGTACGAGCAGTACTTC. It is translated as CASTRDRGRYEQYF.

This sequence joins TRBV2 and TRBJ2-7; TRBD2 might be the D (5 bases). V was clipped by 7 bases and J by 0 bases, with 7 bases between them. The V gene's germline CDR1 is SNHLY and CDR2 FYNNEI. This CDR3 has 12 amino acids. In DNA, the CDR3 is TGTGCCAGCACGGGAAGCTCCTACGAGCAGTACTTC. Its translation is CASTGSSYEQYF.

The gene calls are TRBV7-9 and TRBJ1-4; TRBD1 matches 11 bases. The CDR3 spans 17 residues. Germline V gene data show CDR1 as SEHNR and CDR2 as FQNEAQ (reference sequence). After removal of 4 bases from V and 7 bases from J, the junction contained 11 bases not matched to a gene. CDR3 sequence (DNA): TGTGCCAGCAGCTCAGGGGGACAGGGGGTTTCGGGTGAAAAACTGTTTTTT. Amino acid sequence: CASSSGGQGVSGEKLFF.

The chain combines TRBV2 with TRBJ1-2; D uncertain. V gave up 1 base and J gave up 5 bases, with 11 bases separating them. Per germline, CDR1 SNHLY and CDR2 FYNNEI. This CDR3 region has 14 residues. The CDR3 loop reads CASSEVLAGYGYTF. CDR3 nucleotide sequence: TGTGCCAGCAGTGAAGTTTTAGCCGGGTATGGCTACACCTTC.

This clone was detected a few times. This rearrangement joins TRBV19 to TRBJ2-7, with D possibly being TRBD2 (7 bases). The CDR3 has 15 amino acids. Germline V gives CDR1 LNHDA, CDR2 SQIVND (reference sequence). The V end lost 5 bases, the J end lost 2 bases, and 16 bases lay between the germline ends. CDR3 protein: CASSPAGQRPYEQYF. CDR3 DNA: TGTGCCAGTAGTCCAGCGGGACAACGCCCCTACGAGCAGTACTTC.

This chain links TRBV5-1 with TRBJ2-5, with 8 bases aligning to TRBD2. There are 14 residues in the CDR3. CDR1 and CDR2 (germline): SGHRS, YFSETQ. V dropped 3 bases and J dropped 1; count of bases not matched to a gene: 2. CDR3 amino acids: CASSSGGAQETQYF. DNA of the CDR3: TGCGCCAGCAGCTCCGGGGGGGCCCAAGAGACCCAGTACTTC. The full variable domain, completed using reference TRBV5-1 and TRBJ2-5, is KAGVTQTPRYLIKTRGQQVTLSCSPISGHRSVSWYQQTPGQGLQFLFEYFSETQRNKGNFPGRFSGRQFSNSRSEMNVSTLELGDSALYLCASSSGGAQETQYFGPGTRLLVL.

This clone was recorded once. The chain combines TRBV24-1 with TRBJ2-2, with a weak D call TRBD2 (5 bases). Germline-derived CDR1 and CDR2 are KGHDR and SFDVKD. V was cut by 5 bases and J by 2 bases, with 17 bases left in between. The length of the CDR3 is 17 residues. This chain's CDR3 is CATSAHVGRGNTGELFF. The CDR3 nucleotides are TGTGCCACCAGTGCCCATGTAGGGAGAGGTAACACCGGGGAGCTGTTTTTT.

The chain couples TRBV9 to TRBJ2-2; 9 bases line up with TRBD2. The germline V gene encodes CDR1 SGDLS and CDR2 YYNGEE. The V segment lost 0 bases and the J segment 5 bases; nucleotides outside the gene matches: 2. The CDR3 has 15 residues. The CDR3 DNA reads TGTGCCAGCAGCGTAGGCGGGAGGGATACCGGGGAGCTGTTTTTT. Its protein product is CASSVGGRDTGELFF.

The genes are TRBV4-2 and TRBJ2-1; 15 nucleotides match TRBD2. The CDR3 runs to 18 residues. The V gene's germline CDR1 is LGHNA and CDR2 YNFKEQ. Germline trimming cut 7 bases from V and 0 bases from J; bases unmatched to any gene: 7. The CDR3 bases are TGTGCCAGCACCCCGGGACTAGCGGGAGGCTACTCCTACAATGAGCAGTTCTTC. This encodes CASTPGLAGGYSYNEQFF.